These T cell receptor beta chains were read from a single sample in a study of response to subunit inactivated influenza vaccine. TCRdb used MiXCR to reprocess the RT-PCR reads, holding one entry per CDR3 protein. The sample lists about 500,000 distinct CDR3 sequences, around 13% occurring once. Sequenced material: PBMCs from blood, taken around seven weeks after vaccination. These receptors were obtained from a man aged 45-65 years who received an inactivated influenza vaccine. The CDR3 runs from the conserved cysteine through the conserved F or W. Each record gives: clone size, J gene, D gene, V gene, CDR3 protein, CDR3 DNA. The D gene is left open where the match is weak. A clone size is listed for some rows: how often the clone was seen (once, few, many), or a class if it is expanded.

abundance: .
j_gene: TRBJ2-5
d_gene: .
v_gene: TRBV5-1
CDR3aa: CASSVKETQYF
CDR3nt: TGCGCCAGCAGCGTTAAAGAGACCCAGTACTTC

abundance: few
j_gene: TRBJ1-4
d_gene: .
v_gene: TRBV20-1
CDR3aa: CSARVVGGEKLFF
CDR3nt: TGCAGTGCTAGAGTCGTCGGTGGCGAAAAACTGTTTTTT

abundance: .
j_gene: TRBJ2-1
d_gene: TRBD1
v_gene: TRBV20-1
CDR3aa: CSARDGGQGAYNEQFF
CDR3nt: TGCAGTGCTAGAGATGGCGGACAGGGTGCCTACAATGAGCAGTTCTTC

abundance: .
j_gene: TRBJ2-6
d_gene: .
v_gene: TRBV20-1
CDR3aa: CSARDPRAGSGANVLTF
CDR3nt: TGCAGTGCTAGAGATCCCAGGGCTGGCTCTGGGGCCAACGTCCTGACTTTC

abundance: few
j_gene: TRBJ1-1
d_gene: .
v_gene: TRBV5-6
CDR3aa: CASSLVSSREAFF
CDR3nt: TGTGCCAGCAGCTTGGTCAGTAGCAGGGAAGCTTTCTTT

abundance: .
j_gene: TRBJ2-3
d_gene: .
v_gene: TRBV16
CDR3aa: CASSQSVRTDTQYF
CDR3nt: TGTGCCAGCAGCCAATCAGTTCGTACAGATACGCAGTATTTT

abundance: .
j_gene: TRBJ1-2
d_gene: .
v_gene: TRBV5-5
CDR3aa: CASSRDLLDGYTF
CDR3nt: TGTGCCAGCAGCCGGGACCTGTTAGATGGCTACACCTTC

abundance: many
j_gene: TRBJ2-3
d_gene: TRBD1
v_gene: TRBV10-3
CDR3aa: CAISEAETGARTDTQYF
CDR3nt: TGTGCCATCAGTGAGGCTGAGACAGGGGCGCGCACAGATACGCAGTATTTT

abundance: few
j_gene: TRBJ2-1
d_gene: .
v_gene: TRBV10-3
CDR3aa: CAIRGTGTRAYNEQFF
CDR3nt: TGTGCCATCAGGGGAACCGGGACTCGCGCCTACAATGAGCAGTTCTTC

abundance: .
j_gene: TRBJ2-1
d_gene: TRBD2
v_gene: TRBV20-1
CDR3aa: CSAPASGLAAVNYNEQFF
CDR3nt: TGCAGTGCTCCTGCCTCGGGACTAGCGGCAGTCAACTACAATGAGCAGTTCTTC

abundance: few
j_gene: TRBJ1-6
d_gene: TRBD1
v_gene: TRBV25-1
CDR3aa: CASRETGWTSPLHF
CDR3nt: TGTGCCAGCAGAGAGACAGGGTGGACGTCTCCCCTCCACTTT